Below are 12 T cell receptor beta chains sequenced from a single sample in a study of T cell changes during pregnancy in multiple sclerosis. The table came from immunoSEQ multiplex PCR; TCRdb's copy has only in-frame clones and leaves some out. The sample lists about 45,000 clones; just under 95% were seen once. The starting material was CD4+ T cells from peripheral blood mononuclear cells, obtained in the third trimester of pregnancy. These receptors all stem from a female donor with multiple sclerosis, enrolled in a pregnancy study.

V and J are TRBV5-1 and TRBJ1-1; D might be TRBD1 (6 bases). Germline assignment: CDR1 SGHRS and CDR2 YFSETQ. The CDR3 consists of 16 residues. The V end was cut by 3 bases, the J end by 3 bases, with 18 bases between. In DNA, the CDR3 is TGCGCCAGCAGCTCTGACCCTATAAACAGGGACACTGAAGCTTTCTTT. This translates into CASSSDPINRDTEAFF.

J is TRBJ1-1 and V is TRBV7-2, with D maybe TRBD1 (5 bases). The CDR3 is 13 residues long. Deletions cut 0 bases from V and 5 bases from J, with 7 bases between. Looked up from germline, CDR1 is SGHTA and CDR2 is FQGNSA. CDR3 amino acids: CASSLARETEAFF. As DNA, the CDR3 is TGTGCCAGCAGCTTAGCCAGGGAAACTGAAGCTTTCTTT. Full variable domain (remainder filled in from reference TRBV7-2 and TRBJ1-1): GAGVSQSPSNKVTEKGKDVELRCDPISGHTALYWYRQSLGQGLEFLIYFQGNSAPDKSGLPSDRFSAERTGGSVSTLTIQRTQQEDSAVYLCASSLARETEAFFGQGTRLTVV.

This chain joins TRBV19 and TRBJ1-4; perhaps TRBD1 as D (5 bases). V lost 3 bases and J lost 3, with 8 bases in between. The CDR3 has 14 residues. From germline, CDR1 is LNHDA and CDR2 SQIVND (reference sequence). CDR3 in DNA: TGTGCCAGTAGTATTTCGGGGGCTAATGAAAAACTGTTTTTT. It is translated as CASSISGANEKLFF.

On this clone: At one end, the junction sequence differs from germline, possibly due to a read error. The chain combines TRBV7-7 with TRBJ1-1; 10 bases are shared with TRBD1. Germline CDR1 reads SSHAT; CDR2 reads FNYEAQ (reference sequence). This CDR3 has 15 residues. CDR3 bases: TGTGCTAGCAGCTTGCGCGGACAGGGGGGTACTGAAGCTTTCTTT. Protein sequence: CASSLRGQGGTEAFF.

This chain links TRBV30 with TRBJ1-4; D gene ambiguous. Deletions cut 0 bases from V and 8 bases from J, with 13 bases between. Per the germline V gene, CDR1 is GTSNPN and CDR2 is SVGIG (reference sequence). The CDR3 totals 14 residues. CDR3 sequence: CAWSVQSGREKLFF. The DNA for the CDR3 is TGTGCCTGGAGTGTACAATCTGGGAGAGAAAAACTGTTTTTT.

V is TRBV7-6 and J is TRBJ2-7, with a possible D match to TRBD1 (5 bases). Per germline, CDR1 SGHVS and CDR2 FNYEAQ. The CDR3 totals 14 residues. Trimming left V 6 bases short and J 4 bases short, with 16 bases between. The CDR3, as DNA: TGTGCCAGCAGTTTGACGGACAACCCTTACGAGCAGTACTTC. Residues: CASSLTDNPYEQYF.

The V gene is TRBV7-9, the J gene TRBJ2-5; D may be TRBD2 (6 bases). The length of the CDR3 is 15 residues. Germline V lookup: CDR1 SEHNR, CDR2 FQNEAQ (reference sequence). V was trimmed by 0 bases and J by 3 bases, leaving 11 bases between them. CDR3 sequence reads: CASSLAHLAEETQYF. The CDR3 coding sequence is TGTGCCAGCAGCTTAGCGCATTTAGCGGAAGAGACCCAGTACTTC.

This clone was counted a few times. V gene TRBV4-2 combines with J gene TRBJ1-2; D is uncertain. CDR3 length: 12 amino acids. The V gene lost 1 base and the J gene lost 8 bases, with 8 bases spanning the gap. Per the germline V gene, CDR1 is LGHNA and CDR2 is YNFKEQ. CDR3 sequence reads: CASSQVAGGYTF. The DNA for the CDR3 is TGTGCCAGCAGCCAAGTTGCGGGGGGCTACACCTTC.

The V and J genes are TRBV19 and TRBJ2-5; TRBD2 aligns across 13 bases. The CDR3 totals 15 residues. Losses at the gene ends were 8 bases for V and 3 bases for J; bases not matched to a gene: 6. Germline lookup yields CDR1 LNHDA and CDR2 SQIVND (reference sequence). CDR3 protein: CASRLAGGPKETQYF. CDR3 DNA: TGTGCCAGTCGACTAGCGGGAGGCCCAAAAGAGACCCAGTACTTC.

The gene calls are TRBV27 and TRBJ2-2; D uncertain. Germline V gene lookup returns CDR1 MNHEY and CDR2 SMNVEV (reference sequence). Deletions cut 3 bases from V and 5 bases from J, with 10 bases between. This CDR3 comprises 14 residues. CDR3 coding DNA: TGTGCCAGCAGTTTCCGTCCCAGGACCGGGGAGCTGTTTTTT. Residues: CASSFRPRTGELFF.

CDR3 nucleotide sequence: TGCAGCGTGGGAGACAGGGGCCAGGGTGAGCAGTTCTTC. Protein: CSVGDRGQGEQFF. This rearrangement joins TRBV29-1 to TRBJ2-1, with 8 bases matching TRBD1. Losses at the gene ends were 6 bases for V and 9 bases for J; bases not matched to a gene: 10. The CDR3 extends over 13 amino acids. Germline V gives CDR1 SQVTM, CDR2 ANQGSEA.

This rearrangement joins TRBV11-3 to TRBJ2-1; D is unresolved. The V and J ends lost 1 base and 3 bases respectively, with 7 bases between them. This CDR3 is built from 14 residues. Germline V lookup: CDR1 SGHNT, CDR2 YENEEA. The CDR3 loop reads CASSLGGSYNEQFF. Here the CDR3 DNA reads TGTGCCAGCAGCTTAGGTGGCAGCTACAATGAGCAGTTCTTC.